This entry concerns a single TCR beta chain. It lacks a known antigen. No much larger clone is present one base from it, and per-base qualities are unavailable. There are 14 amino acids in the CDR3, from cysteine to phenylalanine inclusive. The kept DNA is CDR3 alone, 42 bases in frame from the first base. V drops 6 bases and J drops 1 base, leaving 13 bases in between. Taken from the germline V gene, the CDR1 and CDR2 loops are MRHNA and SNTAGT. Libraries were made using PCR. DNA from cultured CD4+ T cells underwent TCR sequencing with the Oncomine TCR Beta short-read assay at the Johns Hopkins FTIC core. The QIAamp micro DNA kit was used to extract genomic DNA from the cultured CD4+ T cells. Oncomine TCR Beta libraries from cultured CD4+ T cells were pooled with unique dual indexes and sequenced on an Illumina iSeq 100. On the authors' methods: Non-productive sequences were filtered out, and CDR3s that did not start with C, did not end with F or W, or were shorter than 7 amino acids were discarded. Antigen-specific clonotypes were identified using the MANAFEST web application through comparison of peptide-stimulated wells with reference and other culture wells. To be called positive, a clone needed an FDR below 0.05, an odds ratio above 5, and a productive frequency above 0.1% in at least two of three replicate wells. Clonotypes that were significantly expanded in both SARS-CoV-2 spike wells and at least one common cold coronavirus spike condition were defined as cross-reactive. CDR3 homology was assessed with Levenshtein distances (stringdist) and unrooted phylogenetic trees (ape) in R version 3.6.1. Using fastp at Q25 and MiXCR, TCRdb reprocessed the public reads and kept productive beta chains. When rows share a CDR3 protein, they turn into one entry using the most common DNA and genes. The V and J calls come from TCRdb's annotation, not from the publication. The sample table records approximately 19,000 distinct CDR3 sequences; 35% to 50% of these occur just once. The ten largest clones capture around 7.3% of the sample.

This specimen's treatment or condition label, per the study, means: approximately nine-day PBMC culture with coronavirus spike peptide pools or control peptides (ViraFEST assay). The study used the ViraFEST assay, which expanded antigen-specific T cells with peptide pools and then identified expanded clonotypes by TCR sequencing. The convalescent patients' positive SARS-CoV-2 PCR tests fell between March and December 2020, which was before the Alpha, Beta and Delta variants emerged in the United States. Each well held some 2 million PBMCs cultured in IMDM containing around 5% human AB serum and 10 IU/ml IL-2, with about 10 ug/ml peptide pools added. Half of the culture medium was replaced with fresh IL-2-containing medium on days 3 and 7. After 10 to 11 days of culture, CD4+ T cells were isolated by negative selection using the EasySep CD4+ T cell isolation kit. PBMCs were separated from whole blood using Ficoll-Paque Plus gradient centrifugation and then either used fresh or cryopreserved at -140C. Triplicate wells were generally used for each culture condition.

The data were obtained in a study of vaccination and CD4 T cells after COVID-19 (dated 2022 in TCRdb). Regarding the complete study: Convalescent patients had a positive SARS-CoV-2 result on nasal swab PCR, and of these patients, about ten had mild disease and one had severe disease. For stimulating the cultures, overlapping spike peptide pools were used, derived from SARS-CoV-2 as well as from the common cold coronaviruses HCoV-NL63, HCoV-OC43 and HCoV-229E. Post-COVID blood samples were collected from convalescent patients a median of about 92 days after diagnosis, with a range of roughly 35 to 170 days. Participants got two doses of the Pfizer-BioNTech BNT162b2 vaccine (n=8) or two doses of the Moderna mRNA-1273 vaccine (n=2). In ten to eleven COVID-19 convalescent patients and several infection-naive healthy vaccine recipients, the spike-specific CD4+ TCR repertoire before mRNA vaccination was compared with the repertoire after mRNA vaccination. Control cultures received a CEFX viral epitope pool as the positive control, an HIV-1 Nef peptide pool as the negative control, or no peptide. Post-vaccine blood samples were obtained a median of about 77 days after the second vaccine dose, with a range of roughly 13 to 250 days. The convalescent cohort included six males and four females, with two Hispanic individuals, seven Caucasians, two Asians and one multiracial person. Findings and caveats that apply to the study as a whole: Among convalescent patients, a median roughly 90% of the SARS-CoV-2-reactive clones seen after vaccination appeared only after vaccination, which suggests priming specific to the vaccine. The median number of SARS-CoV-2-reactive clonotypes rose from fewer than 25 after infection to 38 after vaccination, but the change was not significant. The number of convalescent patients in the study was relatively small, and the study did not examine early timepoints following natural infection. In convalescent patients, nearly all vaccine-specific clones (304 of 307) were found to be mono-reactive for SARS-CoV-2 spike rather than cross-reactive with common cold coronaviruses.

The origin of this receptor is a human donor who had recovered from COVID-19. The chain employs TRBV6-4 and TRBJ2-7, with TRBD2 tentatively as D gene (6 bases match). The sequencing here drew on CD4+ T cells from blood, cultured in vitro, taken after SARS-CoV-2 vaccination. The CDR3 corresponds to CASRGGALSYEQYF. The nucleotide sequence reads TGTGCCAGCAGAGGAGGGGCCTTATCCTACGAGCAGTACTTC.